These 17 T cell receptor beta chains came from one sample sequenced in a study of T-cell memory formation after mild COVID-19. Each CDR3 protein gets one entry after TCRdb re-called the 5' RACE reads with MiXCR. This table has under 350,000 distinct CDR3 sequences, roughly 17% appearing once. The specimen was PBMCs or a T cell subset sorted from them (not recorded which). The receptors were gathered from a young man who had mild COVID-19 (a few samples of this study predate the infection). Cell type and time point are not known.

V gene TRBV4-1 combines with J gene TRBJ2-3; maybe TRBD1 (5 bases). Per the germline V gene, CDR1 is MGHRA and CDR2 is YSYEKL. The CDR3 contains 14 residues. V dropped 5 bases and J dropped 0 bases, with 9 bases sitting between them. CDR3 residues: CASSRQQSTDTQYF. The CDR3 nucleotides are TGCGCCAGCAGCAGACAGCAAAGCACAGATACGCAGTATTTT.

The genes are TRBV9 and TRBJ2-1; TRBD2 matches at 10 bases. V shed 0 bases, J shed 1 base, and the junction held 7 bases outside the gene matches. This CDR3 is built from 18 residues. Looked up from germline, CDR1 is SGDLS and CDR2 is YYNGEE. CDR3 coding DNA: TGTGCCAGCAGCGTAGCAGCGGGGGGGCCGCTGTCCTACAATGAGCAGTTCTTC. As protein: CASSVAAGGPLSYNEQFF.

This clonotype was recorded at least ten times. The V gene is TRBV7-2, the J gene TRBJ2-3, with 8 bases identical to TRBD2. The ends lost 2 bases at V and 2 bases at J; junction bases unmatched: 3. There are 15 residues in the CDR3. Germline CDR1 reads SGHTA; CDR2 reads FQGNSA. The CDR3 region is CASSLPGGHTDTQYF. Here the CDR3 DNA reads TGTGCCAGCAGCTTACCGGGGGGGCACACAGATACGCAGTATTTT.

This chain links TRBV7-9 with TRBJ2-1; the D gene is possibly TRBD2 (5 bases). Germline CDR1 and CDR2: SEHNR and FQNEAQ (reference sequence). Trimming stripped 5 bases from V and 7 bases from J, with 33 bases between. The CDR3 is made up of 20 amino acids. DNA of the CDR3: TGTGCCAGCAGCAAACGATTATTGGACTCGTCCCTCGTGGGATTAAATGAGCAGTTCTTC. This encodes CASSKRLLDSSLVGLNEQFF. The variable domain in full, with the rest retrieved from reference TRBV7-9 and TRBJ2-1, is DTGVSQNPRHKITKRGQNVTFRCDPISEHNRLYWYRQTLGQGPEFLTYFQNEAQLEKSRLLSDRFSAERPKGSFSTLEIQRTEQGDSAMYLCASSKRLLDSSLVGLNEQFFGPGTRLTVL.

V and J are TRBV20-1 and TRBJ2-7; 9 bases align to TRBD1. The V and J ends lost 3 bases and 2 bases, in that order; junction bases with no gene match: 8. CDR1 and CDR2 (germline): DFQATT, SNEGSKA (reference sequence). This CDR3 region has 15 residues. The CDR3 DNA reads TGCAGTGCTAGTAACCGGGACAGGGACCCCTACGAGCAGTACTTC. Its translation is CSASNRDRDPYEQYF.

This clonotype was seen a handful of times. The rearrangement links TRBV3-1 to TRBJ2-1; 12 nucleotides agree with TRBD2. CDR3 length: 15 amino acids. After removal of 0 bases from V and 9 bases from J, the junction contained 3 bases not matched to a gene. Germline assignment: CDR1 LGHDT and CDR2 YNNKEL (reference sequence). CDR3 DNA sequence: TGTGCCAGCAGCCAAGAGACTAGCGGGGGTACTGAGCAGTTCTTC. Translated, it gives CASSQETSGGTEQFF.

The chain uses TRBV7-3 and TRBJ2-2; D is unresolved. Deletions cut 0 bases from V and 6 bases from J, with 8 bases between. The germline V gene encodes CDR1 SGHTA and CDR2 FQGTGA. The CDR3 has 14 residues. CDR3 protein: CASSLTLTSGELFF. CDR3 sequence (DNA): TGTGCCAGCAGCTTAACGCTTACCTCCGGGGAGCTGTTTTTT.

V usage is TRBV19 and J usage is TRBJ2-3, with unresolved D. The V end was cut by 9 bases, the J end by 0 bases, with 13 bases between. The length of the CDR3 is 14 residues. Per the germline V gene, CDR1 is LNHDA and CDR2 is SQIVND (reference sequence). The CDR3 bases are TGTGCCAGCGGAAAACGTTTTAGCACAGATACGCAGTATTTT. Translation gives CASGKRFSTDTQYF.

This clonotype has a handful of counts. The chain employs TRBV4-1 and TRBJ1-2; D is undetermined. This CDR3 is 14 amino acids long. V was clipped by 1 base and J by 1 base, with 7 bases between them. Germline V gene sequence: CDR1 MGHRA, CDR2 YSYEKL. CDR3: CASSQGGGNYGYTF. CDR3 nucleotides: TGCGCCAGCAGCCAAGGCGGAGGTAACTATGGCTACACCTTC.

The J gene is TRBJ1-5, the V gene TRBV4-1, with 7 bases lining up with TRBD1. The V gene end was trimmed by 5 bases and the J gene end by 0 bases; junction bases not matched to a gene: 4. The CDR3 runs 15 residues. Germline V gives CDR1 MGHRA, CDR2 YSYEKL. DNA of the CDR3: TGCGCCAGCAGCACCCGGGACAGTAGCAATCAGCCCCAGCATTTT. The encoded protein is CASSTRDSSNQPQHF.

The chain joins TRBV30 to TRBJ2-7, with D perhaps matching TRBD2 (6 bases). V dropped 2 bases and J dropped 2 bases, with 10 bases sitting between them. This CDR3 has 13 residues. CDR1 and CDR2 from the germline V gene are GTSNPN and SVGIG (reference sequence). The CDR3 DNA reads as TGTGCCTGGAGTCCGGGACTCACCTACGAGCAGTACTTC. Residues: CAWSPGLTYEQYF.

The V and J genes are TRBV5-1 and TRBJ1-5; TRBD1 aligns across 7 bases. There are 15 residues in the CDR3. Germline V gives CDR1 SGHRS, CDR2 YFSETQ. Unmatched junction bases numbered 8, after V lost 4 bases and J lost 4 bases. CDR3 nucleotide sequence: TGCGCCAGCAGCATTGGTGAGGGACAGAATCAGCCCCAGCATTTT. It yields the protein CASSIGEGQNQPQHF. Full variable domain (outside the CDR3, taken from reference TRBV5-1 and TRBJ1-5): KAGVTQTPRYLIKTRGQQVTLSCSPISGHRSVSWYQQTPGQGLQFLFEYFSETQRNKGNFPGRFSGRQFSNSRSEMNVSTLELGDSALYLCASSIGEGQNQPQHFGDGTRLSIL.

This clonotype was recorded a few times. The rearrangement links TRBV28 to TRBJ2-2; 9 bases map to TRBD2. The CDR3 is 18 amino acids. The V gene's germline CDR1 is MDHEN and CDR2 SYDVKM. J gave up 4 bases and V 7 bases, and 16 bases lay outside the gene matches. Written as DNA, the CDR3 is TGTGCCAGCAAGGGCCGGGTATCCGCGGGGGGGATCACCGGGGAGCTGTTTTTT. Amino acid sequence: CASKGRVSAGGITGELFF. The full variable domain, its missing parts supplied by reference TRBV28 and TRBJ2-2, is DVKVTQSSRYLVKRTGEKVFLECVQDMDHENMFWYRQDPGLGLRLIYFSYDVKMKEKGDIPEGYSVSREKKERFSLILESASTNQTSMYLCASKGRVSAGGITGELFFGEGSRLTVL.

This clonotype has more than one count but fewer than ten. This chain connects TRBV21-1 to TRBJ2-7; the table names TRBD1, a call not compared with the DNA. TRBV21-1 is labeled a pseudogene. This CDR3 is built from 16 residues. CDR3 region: CASSKGPRTGTYEQYF. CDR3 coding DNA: TGTGCCAGCAGCAAAGGTCCCCGGACGGGGACCTACGAGCAGTACTTC.

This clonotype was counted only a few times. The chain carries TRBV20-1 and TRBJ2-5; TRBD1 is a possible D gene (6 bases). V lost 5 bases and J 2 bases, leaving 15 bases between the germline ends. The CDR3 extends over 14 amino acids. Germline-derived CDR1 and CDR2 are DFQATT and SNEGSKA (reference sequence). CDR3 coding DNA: TGCAGTGCTCCCCGGGCGGACAGACAAGAGACCCAGTACTTC. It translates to CSAPRADRQETQYF.

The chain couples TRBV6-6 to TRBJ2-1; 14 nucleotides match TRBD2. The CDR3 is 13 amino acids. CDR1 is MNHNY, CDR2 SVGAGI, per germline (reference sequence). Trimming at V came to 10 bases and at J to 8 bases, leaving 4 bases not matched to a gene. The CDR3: CATGTSGGYEQFF. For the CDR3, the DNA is TGTGCCACCGGGACTAGCGGGGGCTATGAGCAGTTCTTC.

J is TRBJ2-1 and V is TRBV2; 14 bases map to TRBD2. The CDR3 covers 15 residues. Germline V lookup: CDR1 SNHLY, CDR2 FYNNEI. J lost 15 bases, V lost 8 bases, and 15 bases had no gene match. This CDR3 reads CASLGYGTSGGQSFF. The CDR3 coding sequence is TGTGCCAGCTTAGGTTATGGGACTAGCGGGGGTCAATCGTTCTTC.